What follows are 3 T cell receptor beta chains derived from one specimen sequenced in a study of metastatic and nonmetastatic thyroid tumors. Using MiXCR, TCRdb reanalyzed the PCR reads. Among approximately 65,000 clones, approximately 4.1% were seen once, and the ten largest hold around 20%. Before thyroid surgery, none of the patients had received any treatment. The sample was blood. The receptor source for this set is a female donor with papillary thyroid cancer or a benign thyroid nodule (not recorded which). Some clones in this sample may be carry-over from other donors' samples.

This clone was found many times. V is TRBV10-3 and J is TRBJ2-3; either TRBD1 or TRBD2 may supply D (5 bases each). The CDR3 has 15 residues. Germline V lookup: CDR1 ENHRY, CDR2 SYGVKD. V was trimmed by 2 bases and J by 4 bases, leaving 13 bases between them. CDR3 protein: CAISEVGTVADTQYF. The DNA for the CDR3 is TGTGCCATCAGTGAGGTCGGGACGGTAGCAGATACGCAGTATTTT.

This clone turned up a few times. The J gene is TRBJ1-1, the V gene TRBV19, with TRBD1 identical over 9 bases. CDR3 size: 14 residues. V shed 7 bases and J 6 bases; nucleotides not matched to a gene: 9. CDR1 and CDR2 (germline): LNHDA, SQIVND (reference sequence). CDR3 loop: CASKSGQGFAEAFF. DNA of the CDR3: TGTGCCAGTAAGTCGGGACAGGGCTTCGCTGAAGCTTTCTTT.

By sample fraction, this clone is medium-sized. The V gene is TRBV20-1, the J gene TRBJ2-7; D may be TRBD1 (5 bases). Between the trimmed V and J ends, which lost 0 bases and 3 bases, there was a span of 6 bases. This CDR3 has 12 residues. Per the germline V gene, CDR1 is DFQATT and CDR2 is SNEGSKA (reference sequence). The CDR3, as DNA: TGCAGTGCTAGAGACAGGGACTACGAGCAGTACTTC. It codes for CSARDRDYEQYF.